This T cell receptor (beta chain) was obtained from a study of CD8+ T cells in alopecia areata. Turning to the study itself: At a dose of 5 to 10 mg twice daily, oral tofacitinib was given to treated patients.

Study-level findings and limits: Researchers reported that TCR sharing among patients proved less clear than in mice, possibly HLA-linked. Links between baseline CD8+ expansion and response need larger treated cohorts. Scalp samples also yield sequences of resident alphabeta T cells from normal skin.

Sequencing relied on a cDNA template that was reverse transcribed from extracted RNA. Clones were sequenced by immunoSEQ multiplex PCR, and TCRdb holds only the in-frame ones, with some missing. The table records 110,000 or so clones, 55% to 60% of them present only once. Noted treatment: oral pan-JAK inhibitor, 5-10 mg twice daily. Notes on this clone: Its antigen is undetermined.

Sequenced material: CD4+ T cells sorted from blood, taken at week 24, from a patient treated with tofacitinib. This sequence was found in a human donor with alopecia areata.

The DNA for the CDR3 is TGCAGCGTTGGAGACAGGGGGCACTTTGAGCAGTTCTTC. This encodes CSVGDRGHFEQFF. The chain is built from TRBV29-1 and TRBJ2-1; 10 bases agree with TRBD1. V lost 4 bases to trimming and J lost 9 bases; unmatched junction nucleotides: 6. Germline V gives CDR1 SQVTM, CDR2 ANQGSEA. The CDR3 loop spans 13 amino acids.